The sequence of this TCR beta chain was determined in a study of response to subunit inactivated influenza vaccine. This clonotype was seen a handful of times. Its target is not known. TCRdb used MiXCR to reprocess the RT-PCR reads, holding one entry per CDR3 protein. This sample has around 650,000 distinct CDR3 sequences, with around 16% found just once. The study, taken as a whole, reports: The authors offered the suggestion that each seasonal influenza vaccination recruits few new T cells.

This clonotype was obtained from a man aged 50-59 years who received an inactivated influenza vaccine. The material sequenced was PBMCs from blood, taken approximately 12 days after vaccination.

DNA for the CDR3: TGTGCCAGCACCCCAGGTCGTCGCACAGATACGCAGTATTTT. This translates into CASTPGRRTDTQYF. V usage is TRBV7-2 and J usage is TRBJ2-3; no reliable D call. From germline, CDR1 is SGHTA and CDR2 FQGNSA. The CDR3 spans 14 residues. Trimming took 7 bases from V and 1 from J, leaving 12 bases between them.